This T cell receptor beta chain was found in a study of cytomegalovirus exposure and HLA in healthy donors. Healthy bone marrow donors made up the donor group. A remark on this clone: The antigen is unknown.

PCR primers comprised 60 Vbeta and 13 Jbeta primers. Some clones are missing from TCRdb's copy, which holds only in-frame ones; the method was immunoSEQ multiplex PCR. The sample holds approximately 200,000 clones, about 83% seen once. Whole-study results and caveats: The authors later found HLA-associated TCR beta chains more clonally expanded than equally common others.

Germline lookup yields CDR1 LNHDA and CDR2 SQIVND (reference sequence). V dropped 7 bases and J dropped 8; count of bases not matched to a gene: 12. The CDR3 has 14 residues. Sequencing was performed on PBMCs. This chain links TRBV19 with TRBJ1-2, with 8 bases lining up with TRBD1. The TCR comes from a woman younger than 45 in good health and CMV-seropositive. The CDR3 nucleotides read TGTGCCAGTACCTCCAGGGGGCGTGGGGGCGGCTACACCTTC. Amino acids: CASTSRGRGGGYTF.